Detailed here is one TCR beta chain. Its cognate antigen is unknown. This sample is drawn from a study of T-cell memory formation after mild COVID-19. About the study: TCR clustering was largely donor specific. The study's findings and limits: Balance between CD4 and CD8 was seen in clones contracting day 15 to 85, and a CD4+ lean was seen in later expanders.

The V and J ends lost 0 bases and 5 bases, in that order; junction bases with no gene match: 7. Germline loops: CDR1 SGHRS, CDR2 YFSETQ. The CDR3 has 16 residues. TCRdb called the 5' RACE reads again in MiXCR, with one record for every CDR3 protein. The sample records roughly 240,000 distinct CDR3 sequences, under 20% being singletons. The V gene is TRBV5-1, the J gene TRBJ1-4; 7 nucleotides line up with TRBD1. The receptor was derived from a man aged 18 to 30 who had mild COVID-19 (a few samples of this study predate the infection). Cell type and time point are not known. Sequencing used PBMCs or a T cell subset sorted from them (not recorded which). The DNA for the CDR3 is TGCGCCAGCAGCTTGGCCGGAGCAGGGGGAAATGAAAAACTGTTTTTT. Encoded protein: CASSLAGAGGNEKLFF.